This T cell receptor (beta chain) appears in the sequencing data of a study of blood T cell repertoires in COVID-19. Study context: Donors in the United States, Italy and Spain gave samples during acute or convalescent COVID-19. Sample material is recorded as cDNA or gDNA derived from T cells, B-cell-depleted T cells, or PBMCs.

CDR3 length: 13 amino acids. V was pared by 5 bases and J by 7 bases, with 2 bases of the junction left unmatched. Germline V gene data show CDR1 as MNHNY and CDR2 as SVGAGI (reference sequence). Authors' analysis steps: Amplification of reference gene primers provided the estimated nucleated cell counts. The protocol was immunoSEQ multiplex PCR, while the TCRdb copy is restricted to in-frame clones and leaves out a portion. The D gene and trimming were derived from the DNA, and the V and J assignments and clone size from that table. The repertoire has fewer than 450,000 clones, more than 70% of them found once; the top ten carry about 7%.

The sequenced sample consisted of peripheral blood. The rearrangement joins TRBV6-6 to TRBJ1-6; 7 nucleotides match TRBD1. The TCR sequence derives from a woman in her seventies with COVID-19, enrolled during active disease. The CDR3 loop reads CASSPGGNSPLHF. The CDR3 DNA sequence: TGTGCCAGCAGTCCAGGGGGAAATTCACCCCTCCACTTT.